This entry lists 15 T cell receptor beta chains sequenced from one sample in a study of shared clonotypes between healthy human individuals. Method: immunoSEQ multiplex PCR; TCRdb's copy keeps in-frame clones and lacks some. The data hold more than 2 million clones, with approximately 96% observed a single time. The sequencing sample was made of naive CD4+ T cells sorted from blood. Regarding subset: CD45RA+ positively selected. The receptors derive from a man younger than 35 in good health.

The CDR3: CASSQLFNQPQHF. CDR3 DNA sequence: TGTGCCAGCAGCCAATTATTCAATCAGCCCCAGCATTTT. The V gene is TRBV7-2, the J gene TRBJ1-5; D unclear. The ends were cut back, 5 bases at V and 3 bases at J, with 8 bases in the middle. The V gene's germline CDR1 is SGHTA and CDR2 FQGNSA. The CDR3 length is 13 residues.

The chain carries TRBV25-1 and TRBJ1-1, with D hard to call. Trimming took off 4 bases at V and 2 bases at J, with 11 bases between the two ends. The germline CDR1 and CDR2 sequences are MGHDK and SYGVNS. The CDR3 runs to 14 residues. Written as DNA, the CDR3 is TGTGCCAGCAGTGTTTCAGCGGCTAACACTGAAGCTTTCTTT. Encoded protein: CASSVSAANTEAFF.

This clone was found a few times. The identical CDR3 is also encoded by other nucleotide sequences in the sample. The J gene is TRBJ2-7, the V gene TRBV10-1, with TRBD2 matching over 7 bases. Losses at the gene ends were 0 bases for V and 1 base for J; bases not matched to a gene: 0. The CDR3 runs 14 residues. The germline V gene encodes CDR1 WNHNN and CDR2 SYGVQD (reference sequence). The CDR3 is CASSESGGSYEQYF. The CDR3 nucleotides are TGCGCCAGCAGTGAGTCGGGAGGGTCCTACGAGCAGTACTTC.

This chain uses TRBV27 with TRBJ1-2, with D perhaps matching TRBD1 (5 bases). V was cut by 6 bases and J by 8 bases, with 19 bases left in between. The length of the CDR3 is 14 residues. The germline gives CDR1 MNHEY, CDR2 SMNVEV (reference sequence). The CDR3 reads CASSFRERSDGYTF. The CDR3 DNA sequence: TGTGCCAGCAGCTTCAGGGAGAGGAGTGACGGCTACACCTTC.

The J gene is TRBJ1-5, the V gene TRBV10-3; D call uncertain. The CDR3 is 16 residues long. The germline V and J ends were trimmed by 4 bases and 1 base, with 14 bases remaining between them. The germline gives CDR1 ENHRY, CDR2 SYGVKD. The CDR3 coding sequence is TGTGCCATCAGTGCCACGGGTCCGTCCAGCAATCAGCCCCAGCATTTT. It encodes CAISATGPSSNQPQHF.

The chain employs TRBV6-5 and TRBJ1-1, with unresolved D. The V gene lost 7 bases and the J gene lost 7 bases, with 10 bases spanning the gap. CDR1 and CDR2 from the germline V gene are MNHEY and SVGAGI. There are 11 residues in the CDR3. The CDR3 DNA reads as TGTGCCAGCACCACCGGTCTTGAAGCTTTCTTT. This encodes CASTTGLEAFF.

The genes are TRBV2 and TRBJ2-2, with TRBD1 matching over 9 bases. Unmatched junction bases numbered 6, after V lost 7 bases and J lost 3 bases. Germline-derived CDR1 and CDR2 are SNHLY and FYNNEI. The CDR3 is 15 residues long. DNA of the CDR3: TGTGCCAGCACCGGACAGGGGACCGACACCGGGGAGCTGTTTTTT. Residues: CASTGQGTDTGELFF.

J is TRBJ2-5 and V is TRBV6-1; D remains ambiguous. The CDR3 is 14 residues long. V was pared by 1 base and J by 4 bases, with 10 bases between. Looked up from germline, CDR1 is MNHNS and CDR2 is SASEGT. This CDR3 is CASSEGPAIETQYF. Here the CDR3 DNA reads TGTGCCAGCAGTGAAGGCCCAGCCATAGAGACCCAGTACTTC.

This clone occurred once. This chain joins TRBV5-1 and TRBJ1-1; no clear D gene. The V end lost 4 bases, the J end lost 11 bases, and 21 bases lay between the germline ends. Germline CDR1 SGHRS, CDR2 YFSETQ. The CDR3 covers 14 residues. The CDR3 protein is CASSPPRPGSRAFF. Here the CDR3 DNA reads TGCGCCAGCAGCCCCCCCCGCCCGGGTTCGAGGGCTTTCTTT. Looking up the rest from reference TRBV5-1 and TRBJ1-1 gives the full variable domain: KAGVTQTPRYLIKTRGQQVTLSCSPISGHRSVSWYQQTPGQGLQFLFEYFSETQRNKGNFPGRFSGRQFSNSRSEMNVSTLELGDSALYLCASSPPRPGSRAFFGQGTRLTVV.

The chain recombines TRBV4-1 with TRBJ2-7; D uncertain. Germline V gene sequence: CDR1 MGHRA, CDR2 YSYEKL. V was shortened by 4 bases and J by 4 bases, with 11 bases between the two germline ends. The CDR3 sequence is 13 residues long. The CDR3 sequence is CASSLPNGYEQYF. Written as DNA, the CDR3 is TGCGCCAGCAGCCTCCCCAACGGATACGAGCAGTACTTC.

The CDR3 loop reads CATTGTSGEETQYF. The CDR3 bases are TGTGCCACAACCGGGACTAGCGGGGAAGAGACCCAGTACTTC. This chain joins TRBV10-3 and TRBJ2-5; 13 positions agree with TRBD2. The CDR3 contains 14 residues. Germline V gene lookup returns CDR1 ENHRY and CDR2 SYGVKD. V trimming: 10 bases; J trimming: 3 bases; junction bases outside the gene matches: 5.

The chain uses TRBV6-5 and TRBJ2-7, with D unclear. The CDR3 is made up of 15 amino acids. Germline V CDR1 and CDR2: MNHEY, SVGAGI. V was pared by 0 bases and J by 3 bases, with 12 bases between. CDR3 nucleotides: TGTGCCAGCAGTTACTCGGGTGGTTGGGTCTACGAGCAGTACTTC. This sequence encodes CASSYSGGWVYEQYF.

The CDR3 loop reads CASSVRDTQYF. The CDR3 bases are TGTGCCAGCAGCGTCAGGGATACGCAGTATTTT. The rearrangement links TRBV7-8 to TRBJ2-3, with D unclear. Germline values: CDR1 SGHVS, CDR2 FQNEAQ. This CDR3 is 11 amino acids long. The V end lost 5 bases, the J end lost 6 bases, and 6 bases lay between the germline ends. Full variable domain (outside the CDR3, taken from reference TRBV7-8 and TRBJ2-3): GAGVSQSPRYKVAKRGQDVALRCDPISGHVSLFWYQQALGQGPEFLTYFQNEAQLDKSGLPSDRFFAERPEGSVSTLKIQRTQQEDSAVYLCASSVRDTQYFGPGTRLTVL.

The V and J genes are TRBV10-3 and TRBJ2-2, with TRBD2 identical over 9 bases. V trimming: 4 bases; J trimming: 6 bases; junction bases outside the gene matches: 9. The CDR3 sequence is 16 residues long. Looked up from germline, CDR1 is ENHRY and CDR2 is SYGVKD. The CDR3 sequence is CAISAQASGIPGELFF. The CDR3 DNA follows: TGTGCCATCAGTGCCCAGGCTAGCGGGATTCCCGGGGAGCTGTTTTTT.

A note on this clone: Within the sample, other DNA sequences also encode this same CDR3. This rearrangement joins TRBV4-1 to TRBJ2-5; a possible D gene is TRBD2 (6 bases). The V end lost 1 base, the J end lost 5 bases, and 8 bases lay between the germline ends. The CDR3 extends over 13 amino acids. Germline assignment: CDR1 MGHRA and CDR2 YSYEKL. CDR3 loop: CASSQAGVETQYF. DNA of the CDR3: TGCGCCAGCAGCCAAGCGGGGGTGGAGACCCAGTACTTC.